Reported below is one T cell receptor (beta chain). As yet, its antigen is unknown. Per sample, some 10^5 TCR templates were assayed. The table came from immunoSEQ multiplex PCR; TCRdb's copy has only in-frame clones and leaves some out. The sample includes 100,000 or so clones, 90% to 95% of them seen just once. The V gene lost 0 bases and the J gene lost 7 bases, with 11 bases spanning the gap. The CDR3 sequence is 14 residues long. Germline CDR1 is SGHRS and CDR2 is YFSETQ. The data were taken from a study of siplizumab effects on memory and regulatory T cells. General study findings and limits: Tregs that proliferated in siplizumab cultures did not have their suppressive function confirmed.

This TCR came from a human donor in good health. The sample taken for sequencing was non-Treg CD4+ T cells sorted from blood. The genes are TRBV5-1 and TRBJ2-1; the D gene is possibly TRBD1 (8 bases). DNA for the CDR3: TGCGCCAGCAGCTTGGAACAGGGGGGGAATGAGCAGTTCTTC. Amino acid sequence: CASSLEQGGNEQFF.